This entry describes one TCR beta chain. Its antigen target is currently unknown. Per-nucleotide qualities are absent, and no much larger clonotype sits a single base away. Via the germline V gene, CDR1 is SNHLY and CDR2 FYNNEI. Reading from cysteine to phenylalanine, the CDR3 counts 15 amino acids. The sequence is cut down to CDR3 DNA, 45 bases in frame from base 1. Relative to germline, V is missing 1 base and J is missing 1 base, with 3 bases of the junction outside any gene match. TCRbeta CDR3 regions were amplified from genomic DNA using the immunoSEQ Assay, a bias-controlled multiplex PCR. For the original study's pipeline: The number of nucleated cells in each sample was estimated from the amplification of reference gene primers within the assay. Sequence reads were collapsed and filtered to measure the absolute abundance of every unique TCRbeta CDR3 rearrangement. For each sample, productive Simpson clonality was calculated as the square root of Simpson's diversity index across productive rearrangements. The immuneACCESS repertoire file appears here via TCRdb, limited to in-frame rearrangements. These files lack a portion of the clones; in checked studies, under half of the deficit traces to unresolved V genes, and the cause of the others is not known. The V and J calls and the clone size are those of that table, but D and trimming were determined from the DNA. Within this sample are fewer than 450,000 clones, with about 90% of them counted one time only. Jointly, the top ten make up 0.6% of the sample.

This entry belongs to a study of blood T cell repertoires in COVID-19 (dated by TCRdb to between 2020 and 2021). With regard to the full study: Collaborator samples came from the United States, Italy and Spain and covered acute and convalescent phases of COVID-19. The prospective study material was composed of cDNA or gDNA derived from T cells, B-cell-depleted T cells, or PBMCs. The dataset comprised deeply sampled blood TCRbeta repertoires from subjects exposed to, actively infected with, or recovered from COVID-19. A freely available public database, intended as a resource for researchers studying the immune response to SARS-CoV-2, is where the repertoires were released. The samples were drawn from two sources: the first 160 participants of the ongoing ImmuneRACE study, and over 1,000 subjects contributed by 6 global collaborators. Nearly every sample came with metadata listing a de-identified subject ID, COVID-19 status, age in years and sex. HLA class I and class II types, where available, came from metadata supplied by the sample provider rather than from assay-based typing. What the study reported, not specific to this receptor: The quantity of clinical and demographic metadata differed by source and by participant and was supplied without curation.

In the prospective study, participants were roughly 18 to 100 years old, resided in around 25 geographic areas of the United States, and were enrolled through a virtual design. In the prospective study, participants were assigned to cohorts based on the clinical history participants reported in a screening survey and a study questionnaire. Recovered participants in ImmuneRACE Cohort 3 were defined as having two consecutive negative NP/OP PCR tests, clearance from a healthcare professional, or resolution of symptoms. In the prospective study, mobile phlebotomists collected whole blood, serum and a nasopharyngeal or oropharyngeal swab from each participant. Over a roughly 2-month period, participants in the prospective study had the option of providing additional blood draws and questionnaires. Blood samples from the prospective study were shipped frozen or at room temperature prior to DNA extraction.

The sequenced material came from PBMCs or T cells enriched from blood (not recorded which). The receptor's source is a man aged 18 to 29 who had recovered from COVID-19. The chain joins TRBV2 to TRBJ1-1, and TRBD1 matches 7 of the central bases. Here the CDR3 is given as CASSEERTGNTEAFF. The DNA sequence is TGTGCCAGCAGTGAAGAGCGGACAGGGAACACTGAAGCTTTCTTT.